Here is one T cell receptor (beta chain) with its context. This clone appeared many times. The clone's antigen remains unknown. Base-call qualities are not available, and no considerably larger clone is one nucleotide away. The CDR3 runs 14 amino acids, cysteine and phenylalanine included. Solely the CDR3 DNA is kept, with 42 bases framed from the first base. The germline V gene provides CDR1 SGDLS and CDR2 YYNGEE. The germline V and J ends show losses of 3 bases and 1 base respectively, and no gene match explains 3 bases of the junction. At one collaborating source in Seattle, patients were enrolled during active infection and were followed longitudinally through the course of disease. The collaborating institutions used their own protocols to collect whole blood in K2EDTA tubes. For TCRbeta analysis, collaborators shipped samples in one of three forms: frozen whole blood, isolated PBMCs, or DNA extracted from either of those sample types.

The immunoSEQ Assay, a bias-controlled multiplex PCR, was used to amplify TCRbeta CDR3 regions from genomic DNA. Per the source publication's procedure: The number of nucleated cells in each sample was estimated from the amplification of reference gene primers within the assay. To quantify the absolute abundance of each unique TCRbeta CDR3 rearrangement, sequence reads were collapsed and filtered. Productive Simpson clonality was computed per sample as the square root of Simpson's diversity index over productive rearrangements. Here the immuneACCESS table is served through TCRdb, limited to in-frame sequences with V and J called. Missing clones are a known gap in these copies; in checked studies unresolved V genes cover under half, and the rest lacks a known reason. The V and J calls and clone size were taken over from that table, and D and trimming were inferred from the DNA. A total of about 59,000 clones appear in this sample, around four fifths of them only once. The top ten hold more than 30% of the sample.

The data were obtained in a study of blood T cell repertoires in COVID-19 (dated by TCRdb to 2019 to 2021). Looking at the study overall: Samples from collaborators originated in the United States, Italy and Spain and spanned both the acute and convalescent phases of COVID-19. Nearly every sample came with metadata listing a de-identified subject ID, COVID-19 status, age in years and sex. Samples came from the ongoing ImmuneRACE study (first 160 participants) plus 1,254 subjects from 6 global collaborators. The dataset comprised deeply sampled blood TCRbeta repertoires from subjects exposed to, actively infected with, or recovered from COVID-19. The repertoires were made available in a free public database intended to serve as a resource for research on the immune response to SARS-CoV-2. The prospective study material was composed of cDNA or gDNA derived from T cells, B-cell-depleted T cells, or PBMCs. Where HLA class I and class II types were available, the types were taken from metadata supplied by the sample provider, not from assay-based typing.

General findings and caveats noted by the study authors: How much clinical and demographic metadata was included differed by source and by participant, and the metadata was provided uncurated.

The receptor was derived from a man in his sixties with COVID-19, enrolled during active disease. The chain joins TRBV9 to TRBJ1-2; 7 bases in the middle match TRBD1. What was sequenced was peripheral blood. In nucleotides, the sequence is TGTGCCAGCAGCGCGACAGGGATTAACTATGGCTACACCTTC. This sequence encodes CASSATGINYGYTF.